The clone carrying this T cell receptor beta chain was found many times. Its antigen is unknown. RNA transcripts yielded amplified TCR beta CDR3 regions. First-round RT-PCR with HTBI primers amplified the TCR CDR3 region. From the multiplex PCR reads, TCRdb called clonotypes with MiXCR, one entry per CDR3 protein. This repertoire shows 150,000 to 200,000 distinct CDR3 sequences, 15% to 20% found once; its top ten account for about 29%. The CDR3 has 15 residues. Deletions cut 5 bases from V and 6 bases from J, with 16 bases between. Per the germline V gene, CDR1 is LNHDA and CDR2 is SQIVND (reference sequence). The sample comes from a study of T cells in Graves' hyperthyroidism and ophthalmopathy. Notes on the study in general: In simple terms, a model built on 13 V-J features told ophthalmopathy apart from stable hyperthyroidism.

Sequenced: blood. The V call is TRBV19, the J call TRBJ1-4, with D uncertain. This clonotype was sampled from a woman aged 50 to 65 with Graves' hyperthyroidism. The CDR3: CASSFRPIWDEKLFF. The CDR3 DNA reads TGTGCCAGTAGTTTCCGTCCCATTTGGGATGAAAAACTGTTTTTT. Variable domain in full (rest from reference TRBV19 and TRBJ1-4): DGGITQSPKYLFRKEGQNVTLSCEQNLNHDAMYWYRQDPGQGLRLIYYSQIVNDFQKGDIAEGYSVSREKKESFPLTVTSAQKNPTAFYLCASSFRPIWDEKLFFGSGTQLSVL.